These T cell receptor beta chains were read from a single sample in a study of blood T cell repertoires in COVID-19. Clones were read by immunoSEQ multiplex PCR, and TCRdb kept only the in-frame ones, dropping some. The sample carries roughly 250,000 clones, 83% recorded once. The sequenced sample was PBMCs or T cells enriched from blood (not recorded which). These receptors were obtained from a woman aged 40 to 55 who had been exposed to COVID-19. Each CDR3 is given with its conserved first and last residue. The D gene is left open where the match is weak. Clone size, where shown, is once, few, many, or a class for clones that have expanded.

D: NA
J: TRBJ2-7
V: TRBV27
size: NA
CDR3: CASSFPGVGTYEQYF
DNA: TGTGCCAGCAGTTTTCCAGGGGTCGGAACCTACGAGCAGTACTTC

D: TRBD1
J: TRBJ1-1
V: TRBV7-2
size: NA
CDR3: CASTSDLGGGTSTEAFF
DNA: TGTGCCAGCACCTCTGACTTAGGGGGCGGAACTAGCACTGAAGCTTTCTTT

D: TRBD2
J: TRBJ2-1
V: TRBV7-2
size: once
CDR3: CASSQGPGGEYEQFF
DNA: TGTGCCAGCAGCCAGGGCCCGGGGGGGGAGTATGAGCAGTTCTTC

D: TRBD1
J: TRBJ2-2
V: TRBV5-1
size: NA
CDR3: CASSPPGQGNTGELFF
DNA: TGCGCCAGCAGCCCGCCGGGACAGGGGAACACCGGGGAGCTGTTTTTT

D: TRBD1
J: TRBJ2-1
V: TRBV25-1
size: NA
CDR3: CASSPEFGQGANNEQFF
DNA: TGTGCCAGCAGTCCAGAATTCGGACAGGGGGCGAACAATGAGCAGTTCTTC

D: NA
J: TRBJ1-2
V: TRBV6-5
size: NA
CDR3: CASSYSRYGLGYTF
DNA: TGTGCCAGCAGTTACTCGAGATACGGGTTAGGCTACACCTTC

D: NA
J: TRBJ1-1
V: TRBV28
size: NA
CDR3: CASTDSINTEAFF
DNA: TGTGCCAGCACCGACAGTATCAACACTGAAGCTTTCTTT

D: TRBD1
J: TRBJ2-5
V: TRBV10-3
size: NA
CDR3: CAISVGGTGLETQYF
DNA: TGTGCCATCAGTGTAGGCGGGACAGGGCTAGAGACCCAGTACTTC

D: TRBD2
J: TRBJ2-5
V: TRBV13
size: NA
CDR3: CASSSLAGGPGETQYF
DNA: TGTGCCAGCAGCTCACTAGCGGGGGGGCCCGGAGAGACCCAGTACTTC

D: TRBD2
J: TRBJ2-4
V: TRBV4-2
size: NA
CDR3: CASSQDGGGTGNIQYF
DNA: TGTGCCAGCAGCCAAGATGGCGGGGGGACTGGGAACATTCAGTACTTC

D: TRBD2
J: TRBJ2-4
V: TRBV19
size: once
CDR3: CASSIGLAGLAKNIQYF
DNA: TGTGCCAGTAGTATAGGCCTAGCGGGGCTTGCCAAAAACATTCAGTACTTC

D: NA
J: TRBJ2-3
V: TRBV29-1
size: NA
CDR3: CSVYSGHSLGDLRTDTQYF
DNA: TGCAGCGTTTACTCAGGCCACAGCTTGGGTGACCTCCGCACAGATACGCAGTATTTT

D: NA
J: TRBJ2-7
V: TRBV7-2
size: NA
CDR3: CASSLSGDSYEQYF
DNA: TGTGCCAGCAGCTTGTCGGGTGACTCCTACGAGCAGTACTTC

D: TRBD1
J: TRBJ2-1
V: TRBV9
size: NA
CDR3: CASSVGTGAYNEQFF
DNA: TGTGCCAGCAGCGTAGGGACAGGTGCCTACAATGAGCAGTTCTTC

D: NA
J: TRBJ1-2
V: TRBV3-1/TRBV3-2
size: NA
CDR3: CASSQVARGSGYTF
DNA: TGTGCCAGCAGCCAAGTCGCTAGGGGCTCAGGCTACACCTTC

D: NA
J: TRBJ2-7
V: TRBV28
size: NA
CDR3: CASSTPGRSSYEQYF
DNA: TGTGCCAGCAGTACTCCGGGAAGAAGCTCCTACGAGCAGTACTTC

D: NA
J: TRBJ1-5
V: TRBV5-1
size: NA
CDR3: CASSLVGESQPQHF
DNA: TGCGCCAGCAGCTTGGTCGGGGAGTCTCAGCCCCAGCATTTT

D: NA
J: TRBJ2-3
V: TRBV2
size: few
CDR3: CASSEAAGTLAQYF
DNA: TGTGCCAGCAGTGAAGCTGCGGGGACTCTAGCGCAGTATTTT

D: NA
J: TRBJ2-6
V: TRBV4-3
size: NA
CDR3: CASSQGSGVLTF
DNA: TGCGCCAGCAGCCAGGGCTCTGGCGTCCTGACTTTC

D: NA
J: TRBJ1-6
V: TRBV11-2
size: once
CDR3: CASSPRTNSPLHF
DNA: TGTGCCAGCAGCCCCAGAACTAATTCACCCCTCCACTTT

D: TRBD1
J: TRBJ1-2
V: TRBV6-5
size: NA
CDR3: CASSTGDRLTHGYTF
DNA: TGTGCCAGCAGTACCGGGGACAGGCTCACTCATGGCTACACCTTC

D: TRBD1
J: TRBJ2-7
V: TRBV28
size: many
CDR3: CASSLSARQGSGEQYF
DNA: TGTGCCAGCAGTTTATCCGCAAGACAGGGCTCCGGCGAGCAGTACTTC

D: TRBD2
J: TRBJ2-5
V: TRBV9
size: NA
CDR3: CASSVRLAGAQETQYF
DNA: TGTGCCAGCAGCGTCCGACTAGCGGGGGCACAAGAGACCCAGTACTTC

D: TRBD2
J: TRBJ2-3
V: TRBV9
size: NA
CDR3: CASSPRLAGVNTQYF
DNA: TGTGCCAGCAGCCCCAGGCTAGCGGGGGTGAATACGCAGTATTTT

D: NA
J: TRBJ1-2
V: TRBV6-1
size: NA
CDR3: CASSEFATNWNGYTF
DNA: TGTGCCAGCAGTGAATTTGCGACAAATTGGAATGGCTACACCTTC

D: NA
J: TRBJ2-5
V: TRBV30
size: few
CDR3: CAWSGGSLQETQYF
DNA: TGTGCCTGGAGTGGAGGGAGCCTCCAAGAGACCCAGTACTTC

D: NA
J: TRBJ1-1
V: TRBV4-2
size: NA
CDR3: CASSRQDTEAFF
DNA: TGTGCCAGCAGCCGTCAGGACACTGAAGCTTTCTTT

D: TRBD2
J: TRBJ2-3
V: TRBV5-4
size: NA
CDR3: CASSLSGGGADTQYF
DNA: TGTGCCAGCAGCTTGTCTGGCGGGGGTGCAGATACGCAGTATTTT

D: NA
J: TRBJ1-3
V: TRBV4-3
size: NA
CDR3: CASSQDGRGSGNTIYF
DNA: TGCGCCAGCAGCCAAGATGGGAGGGGCTCTGGAAACACCATATATTTT

D: TRBD1
J: TRBJ2-7
V: TRBV28
size: NA
CDR3: CASSHDRGYASYF
DNA: TGTGCCAGCAGTCATGACAGGGGGTACGCTTCGTACTTC

D: NA
J: TRBJ1-1
V: TRBV2
size: NA
CDR3: CASKEGTEGTEAFF
DNA: TGTGCCAGCAAAGAGGGGACGGAGGGAACTGAAGCTTTCTTT

D: TRBD1
J: TRBJ1-4
V: TRBV3-1/TRBV3-2
size: NA
CDR3: CASSPTGGNEKLFF
DNA: TGTGCCAGCAGCCCGACAGGGGGCAATGAAAAACTGTTTTTT

D: NA
J: TRBJ2-7
V: TRBV28
size: NA
CDR3: CASSFFGGLQEQYF
DNA: TGTGCCAGCAGTTTCTTCGGCGGGCTTCAAGAGCAGTACTTC

D: NA
J: TRBJ1-2
V: TRBV6-5
size: NA
CDR3: CASSLAGGYGYTF
DNA: TGTGCCAGCAGCCTGGCCGGGGGCTATGGCTACACCTTC

D: TRBD1
J: TRBJ1-5
V: TRBV28
size: NA
CDR3: CASSRGTALYQPQHF
DNA: TGTGCCAGCAGTAGGGGGACAGCCCTCTATCAGCCCCAGCATTTT

D: TRBD2
J: TRBJ2-3
V: TRBV5-1
size: NA
CDR3: CASSFFPIAGAVDTQYF
DNA: TGCGCCAGCAGCTTTTTCCCGATAGCGGGGGCTGTAGATACGCAGTATTTT

D: TRBD2
J: TRBJ2-3
V: TRBV18
size: NA
CDR3: CASSPPSGGTSSTDTQYF
DNA: TGTGCCAGCTCACCTCCTAGCGGGGGGACTTCTAGCACAGATACGCAGTATTTT

D: NA
J: TRBJ2-3
V: TRBV28
size: NA
CDR3: CASSFNTGTRGLDTQYF
DNA: TGTGCCAGCAGTTTCAATACCGGGACTCGGGGCTTGGATACGCAGTATTTT

D: TRBD1
J: TRBJ1-5
V: TRBV24-1
size: NA
CDR3: CATRGQGADQPQHF
DNA: TGTGCCACCAGGGGACAGGGGGCGGATCAGCCCCAGCATTTT

D: TRBD1
J: TRBJ1-4
V: TRBV3-1/TRBV3-2
size: NA
CDR3: CASSLRTGQKEKLFF
DNA: TGTGCCAGCAGCCTACGGACAGGGCAAAAGGAAAAACTGTTTTTT

D: NA
J: TRBJ1-1
V: TRBV15
size: once
CDR3: CATSRDRGLNTEAFF
DNA: TGTGCCACCAGCAGAGATCGGGGGTTGAACACTGAAGCTTTCTTT

D: TRBD1
J: TRBJ1-1
V: TRBV14
size: NA
CDR3: CASCETTGVTEAFF
DNA: TGTGCCAGCTGCGAAACTACAGGGGTCACTGAAGCTTTCTTT

D: NA
J: TRBJ2-6
V: TRBV4-3
size: NA
CDR3: CASSQDGPSSGANVLTF
DNA: TGCGCCAGCAGCCAAGATGGGCCAAGCTCTGGGGCCAACGTCCTGACTTTC

D: NA
J: TRBJ1-1
V: TRBV5-6
size: NA
CDR3: CASSLFGQLTEAFF
DNA: TGTGCCAGCAGCTTGTTCGGACAGCTCACTGAAGCTTTCTTT

D: NA
J: TRBJ1-3
V: TRBV7-6
size: NA
CDR3: CASSSRRGVTDSGNTIYF
DNA: TGTGCCAGCAGCTCGCGGCGGGGGGTGACAGACTCTGGAAACACCATATATTTT

D: TRBD1
J: TRBJ2-5
V: TRBV30
size: NA
CDR3: CAWRDTGGPETQYF
DNA: TGTGCCTGGAGGGATACAGGGGGCCCAGAGACCCAGTACTTC

D: NA
J: TRBJ1-4
V: TRBV2
size: NA
CDR3: CATRRGHLATNEKLFF
DNA: TGTGCCACACGAAGGGGACACCTTGCAACTAATGAAAAACTGTTTTTT

D: NA
J: TRBJ1-5
V: TRBV12-3/TRBV12-4
size: few
CDR3: CASSGQSNQPQHF
DNA: TGTGCCAGCAGTGGACAGAGCAATCAGCCCCAGCATTTT

D: TRBD1
J: TRBJ1-2
V: TRBV15
size: once
CDR3: CATSRSRTGQNNYGYTF
DNA: TGTGCCACCAGCAGGAGTAGGACAGGGCAAAATAACTATGGCTACACCTTC